Each of the 9 T cell receptor beta chains below was sequenced from the same sample in a study of cytomegalovirus exposure and HLA in healthy donors. The primer mix had 60 Vbeta and 13 Jbeta primers. Sequenced by immunoSEQ multiplex PCR; TCRdb stores in-frame clones only, minus some. The sample includes around 130,000 clones, 81% seen only once; the top ten take less than 2.5%. The specimen was PBMCs. Receptors originate from a woman between 35 and 50 years old in good health and CMV-seronegative.

V gene TRBV7-9 combines with J gene TRBJ2-7; 7 nucleotides match TRBD2. In germline, CDR1 is SEHNR, CDR2 FQNEAQ (reference sequence). J was trimmed by 2 bases and V by 5 bases; bases with no gene match: 12. CDR3 length: 16 residues. CDR3 nucleotide sequence: TGTGCCAGCAGCCCTATCCTTGGCGGGGGACCCTACGAGCAGTACTTC. Its protein is CASSPILGGGPYEQYF.

The chain uses TRBV28 and TRBJ2-3; tentative D call: TRBD2 (6 bases). Per germline, CDR1 MDHEN and CDR2 SYDVKM. The CDR3 runs 14 residues. Trimming shortened V by 5 bases and J by 5 bases, and 14 bases separated the two germline ends. In DNA, the CDR3 is TGTGCCAGCAGTGTACGGGGAGGCAGAGATACGCAGTATTTT. This codes for CASSVRGGRDTQYF.

The chain joins TRBV5-8 to TRBJ1-2; D may be TRBD1 (6 bases). The V and J ends lost 5 bases and 7 bases respectively, with 18 bases between them. CDR3 length: 14 amino acids. Germline CDR1 is SGHTS and CDR2 is YDEGEE. CDR3 DNA sequence: TGTGCCAGCAGGTTTACGGGACACGGCTTTGGCTACACCTTC. This sequence encodes CASRFTGHGFGYTF.

The chain uses TRBV11-2 and TRBJ2-3; 9 nucleotides align to TRBD2. Per germline, CDR1 SGHAT and CDR2 FQNNGV. This CDR3 is built from 17 residues. V gave up 0 bases and J gave up 3 bases; unmatched junction bases: 7. CDR3 DNA: TGTGCCAGCAGCTTAGATGCCGCGGGGGGGGGTACAGATACGCAGTATTTT. This codes for CASSLDAAGGGTDTQYF. The entire variable domain, with the rest obtained from reference TRBV11-2 and TRBJ2-3, is as follows: EAGVAQSPRYKIIEKRQSVAFWCNPISGHATLYWYQQILGQGPKLLIQFQNNGVVDDSQLPKDRFSAERLKGVDSTLKIQPAKLEDSAVYLCASSLDAAGGGTDTQYFGPGTRLTVL.

J is TRBJ1-1 and V is TRBV5-1, with D perhaps matching TRBD1 (6 bases). Per the germline V gene, CDR1 is SGHRS and CDR2 is YFSETQ. The CDR3 is 15 amino acids. The ends were cut back, 4 bases at V and 0 bases at J, with 13 bases in the middle. The CDR3 here is CASSGRDTMNTEAFF. DNA for the CDR3: TGCGCCAGCAGCGGGAGGGACACAATGAACACTGAAGCTTTCTTT.

As DNA, the CDR3 is TGTGCCAGCGCACAGGGGACAAGGCCCTACGAGCAGTACTTC. Translation gives CASAQGTRPYEQYF. The chain is built from TRBV27 and TRBJ2-7; TRBD1 agrees at 7 bases. The V gene end was trimmed by 8 bases and the J gene end by 2 bases; junction bases not matched to a gene: 9. The CDR3 is made up of 14 amino acids. The germline CDR1 and CDR2 sequences are MNHEY and SMNVEV (reference sequence).

This clone appeared once. The chain recombines TRBV7-3 with TRBJ2-3, with 14 positions matching TRBD2. The V segment lost 4 bases and the J segment 1 base; nucleotides outside the gene matches: 7. Germline V lookup: CDR1 SGHTA, CDR2 FQGTGA. The CDR3 totals 18 residues. This CDR3 is CASSSLGGLAGGTDTQYF. CDR3 nucleotide sequence: TGTGCCAGCAGCTCCCTCGGGGGACTAGCGGGGGGCACAGATACGCAGTATTTT.

The chain recombines TRBV29-1 with TRBJ1-2; D is unresolved. The V and J ends lost 8 bases and 7 bases respectively, with 17 bases between them. Per the germline V gene, CDR1 is SQVTM and CDR2 is ANQGSEA. The CDR3 is 12 residues long. This chain's CDR3 is CSFDMGLPGYTF. CDR3 coding DNA: TGCAGCTTCGACATGGGTCTGCCTGGCTACACCTTC.

This clone showed up just a few times. V usage is TRBV7-2 and J usage is TRBJ2-3; 8 nucleotides agree with TRBD2. The germline gives CDR1 SGHTA, CDR2 FQGNSA. The CDR3 is made up of 17 amino acids. V lost 0 bases and J lost 2; bases outside the gene matches: 7. DNA of the CDR3: TGTGCCAGCAGCTTAGCGAGGGGACTAGGTCACACAGATACGCAGTATTTT. Its protein product is CASSLARGLGHTDTQYF.